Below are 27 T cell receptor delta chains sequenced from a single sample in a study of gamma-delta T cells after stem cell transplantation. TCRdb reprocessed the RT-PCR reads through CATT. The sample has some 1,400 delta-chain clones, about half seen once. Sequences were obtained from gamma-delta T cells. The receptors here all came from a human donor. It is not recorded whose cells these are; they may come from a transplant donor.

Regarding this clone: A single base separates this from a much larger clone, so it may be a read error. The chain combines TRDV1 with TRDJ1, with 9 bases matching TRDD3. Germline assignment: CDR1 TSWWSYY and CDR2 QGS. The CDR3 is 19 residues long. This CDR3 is CALGEPHARGDTRCDKPIF. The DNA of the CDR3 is TGTGCTCTTGGGGAACCGCATGCACGCGGGGATACGCGATGCGATAAACCCATCTTT.

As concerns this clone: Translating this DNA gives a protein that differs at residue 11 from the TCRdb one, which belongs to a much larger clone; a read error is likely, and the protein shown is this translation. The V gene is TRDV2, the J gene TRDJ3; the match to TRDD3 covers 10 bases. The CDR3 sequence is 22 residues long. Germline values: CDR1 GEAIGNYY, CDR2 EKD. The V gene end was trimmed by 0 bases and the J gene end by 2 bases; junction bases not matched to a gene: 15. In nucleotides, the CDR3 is TGTGCCTGTGACACCGGAAGGAACTGGGGGATGCGGCGACCCTGGGACACCCGACAGATGTTTTTC. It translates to CACDTGRNWGMRRPWDTRQMFF.

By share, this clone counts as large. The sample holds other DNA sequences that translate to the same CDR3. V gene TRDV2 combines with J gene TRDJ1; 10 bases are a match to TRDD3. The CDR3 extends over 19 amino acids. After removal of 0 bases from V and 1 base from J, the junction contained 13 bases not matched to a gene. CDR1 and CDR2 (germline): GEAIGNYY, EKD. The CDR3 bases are TGTGCCTGTGACACCCTGAGAGGGGTTACTGGGGGATCCACCGATAAACTCATCTTT. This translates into CACDTLRGVTGGSTDKLIF.

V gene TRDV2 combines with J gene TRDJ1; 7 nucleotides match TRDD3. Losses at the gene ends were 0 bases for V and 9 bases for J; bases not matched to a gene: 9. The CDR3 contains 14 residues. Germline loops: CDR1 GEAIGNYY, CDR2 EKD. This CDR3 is CACDTVGIGAELIF. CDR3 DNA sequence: TGTGCCTGTGACACCGTGGGGATAGGTGCGGAACTCATCTTT.

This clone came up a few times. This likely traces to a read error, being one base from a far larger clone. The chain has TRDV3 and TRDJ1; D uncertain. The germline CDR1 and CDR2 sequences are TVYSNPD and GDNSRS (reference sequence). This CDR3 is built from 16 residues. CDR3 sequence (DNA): TGTGCCCTCGCAACGTATGGATCAGGATTCACCGATAAACCCATCTTT. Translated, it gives CALATYGSGFTDKPIF.

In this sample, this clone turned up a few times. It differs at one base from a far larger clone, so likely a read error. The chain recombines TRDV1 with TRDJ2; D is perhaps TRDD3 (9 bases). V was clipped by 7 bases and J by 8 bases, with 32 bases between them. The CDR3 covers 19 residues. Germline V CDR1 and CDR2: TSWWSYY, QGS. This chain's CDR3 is CALVSRFLRGYGGNAQLFF. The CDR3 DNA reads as TGTGCTCTTGTGTCTCGCTTCCTACGGGGATACGGGGGGAATGCACAACTCTTCTTT.

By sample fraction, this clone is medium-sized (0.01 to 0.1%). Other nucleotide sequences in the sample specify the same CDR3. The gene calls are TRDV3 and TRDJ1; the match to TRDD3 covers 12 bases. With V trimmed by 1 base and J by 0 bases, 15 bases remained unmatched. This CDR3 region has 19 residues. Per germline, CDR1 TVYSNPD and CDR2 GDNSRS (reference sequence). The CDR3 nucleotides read TGTGCCTTTACCATTCCTCCTGGGGGATACGTCAAGTACACCGATAAACTCATCTTT. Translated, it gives CAFTIPPGGYVKYTDKLIF.

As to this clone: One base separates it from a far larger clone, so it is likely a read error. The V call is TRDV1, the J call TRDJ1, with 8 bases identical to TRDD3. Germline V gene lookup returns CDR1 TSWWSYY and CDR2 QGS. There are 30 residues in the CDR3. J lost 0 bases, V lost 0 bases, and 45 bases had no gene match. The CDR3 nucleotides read TGTGCTCTTGGGGAACTAGGTCCGCTCTTAGGGCCTCCCCGTGTTAAGTCGCGCATCTGGGGGACCCCGTACACCGATAAACTCATCTTT. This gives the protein CALGELGPLLGPPRVKSRIWGTPYTDKLIF.

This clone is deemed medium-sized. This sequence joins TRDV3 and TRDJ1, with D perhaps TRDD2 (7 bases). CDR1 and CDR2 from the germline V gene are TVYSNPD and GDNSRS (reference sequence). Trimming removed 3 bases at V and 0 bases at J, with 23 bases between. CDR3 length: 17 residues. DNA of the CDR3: TGTGCCTTACTTCCTAGACTGGATCTGGGGTACACCGATAAACTCATCTTT. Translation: CALLPRLDLGYTDKLIF.

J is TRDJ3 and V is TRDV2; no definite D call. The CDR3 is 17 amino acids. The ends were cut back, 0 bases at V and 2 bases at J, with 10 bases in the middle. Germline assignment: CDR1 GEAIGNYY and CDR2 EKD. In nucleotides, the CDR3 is TGTGCCTGTGACACCTTGGAAGGGCCCTGGGACACCCGACAGATGTTTTTC. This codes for CACDTLEGPWDTRQMFF.

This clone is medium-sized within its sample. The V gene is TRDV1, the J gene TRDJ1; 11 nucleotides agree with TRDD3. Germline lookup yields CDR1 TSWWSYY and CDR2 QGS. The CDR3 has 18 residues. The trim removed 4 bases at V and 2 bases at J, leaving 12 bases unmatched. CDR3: CALGGVNWGIRDTDKLIF. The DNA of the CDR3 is TGTGCTCTTGGGGGCGTTAACTGGGGGATAAGGGATACCGATAAACTCATCTTT.

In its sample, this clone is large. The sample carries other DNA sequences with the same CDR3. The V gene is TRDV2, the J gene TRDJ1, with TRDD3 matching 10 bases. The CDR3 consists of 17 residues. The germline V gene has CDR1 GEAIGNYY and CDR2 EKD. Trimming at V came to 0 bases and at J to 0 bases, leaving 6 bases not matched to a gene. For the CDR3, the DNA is TGTGCCTGTGACACCGTATTGGGGGATACAAACACCGATAAACTCATCTTT. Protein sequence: CACDTVLGDTNTDKLIF.

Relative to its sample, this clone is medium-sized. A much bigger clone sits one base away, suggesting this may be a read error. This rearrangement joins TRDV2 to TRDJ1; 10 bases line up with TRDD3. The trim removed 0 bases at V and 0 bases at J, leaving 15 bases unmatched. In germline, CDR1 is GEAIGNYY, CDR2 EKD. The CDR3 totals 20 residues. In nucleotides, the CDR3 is TGTGCCTGTGACACCCTTGCCCAACTGGGGGATCTAAAGTACACCGATAAACTCATCTTT. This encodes CACDTLAQLGDLKYTDKLIF.

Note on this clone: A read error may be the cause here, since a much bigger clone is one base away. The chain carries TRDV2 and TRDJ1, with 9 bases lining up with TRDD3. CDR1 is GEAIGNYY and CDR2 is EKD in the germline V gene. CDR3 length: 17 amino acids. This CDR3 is CARDPKYWGTTTDKLIF. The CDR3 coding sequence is TGTGCCCGTGACCCGAAATACTGGGGGACAACGACCGATAAACTCATCTTT.

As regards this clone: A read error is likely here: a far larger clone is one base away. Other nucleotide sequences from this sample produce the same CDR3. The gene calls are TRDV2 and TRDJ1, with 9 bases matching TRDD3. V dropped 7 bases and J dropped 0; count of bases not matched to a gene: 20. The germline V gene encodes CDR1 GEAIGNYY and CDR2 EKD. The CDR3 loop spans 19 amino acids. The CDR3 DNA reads TGTGCCTGCGACTCTATACAATCCTGGCTGGGGGATGACACCGATAAACTCATCTTT. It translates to CACDSIQSWLGDDTDKLIF.

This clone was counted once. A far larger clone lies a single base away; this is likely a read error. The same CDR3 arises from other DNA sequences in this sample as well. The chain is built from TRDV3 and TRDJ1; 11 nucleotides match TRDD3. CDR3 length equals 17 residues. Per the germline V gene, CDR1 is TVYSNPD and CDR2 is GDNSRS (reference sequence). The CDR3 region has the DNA TGCGCCGCTATACTGGGGGATATGCACCCGTACACCGATAAACTCATCTTT. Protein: CAAILGDMHPYTDKLIF.

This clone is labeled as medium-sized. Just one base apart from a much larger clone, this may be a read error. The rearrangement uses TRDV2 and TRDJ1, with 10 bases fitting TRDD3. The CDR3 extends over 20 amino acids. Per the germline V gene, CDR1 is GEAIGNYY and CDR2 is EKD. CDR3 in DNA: TGTGCCTGTGACCGACAGAGTGCAGGGGGATACGCGGCCCTCACCGGTAAACTCATCTTT. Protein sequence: CACDRQSAGGYAALTGKLIF.

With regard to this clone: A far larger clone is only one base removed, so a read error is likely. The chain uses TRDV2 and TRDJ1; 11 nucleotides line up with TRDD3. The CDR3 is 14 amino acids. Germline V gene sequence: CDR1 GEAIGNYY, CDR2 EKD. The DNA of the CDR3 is TGTGCCTGTGACTCTGGGGGATACACCGATAAACCCATCTTT. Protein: CACDSGGYTDKPIF.

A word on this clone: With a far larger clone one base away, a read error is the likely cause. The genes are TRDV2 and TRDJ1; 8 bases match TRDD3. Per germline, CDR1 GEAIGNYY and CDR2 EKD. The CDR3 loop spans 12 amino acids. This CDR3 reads CASDKVCTGGFF. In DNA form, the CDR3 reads TGTGCCAGTGACAAGGTCTGTACTGGGGGCTTCTTT.

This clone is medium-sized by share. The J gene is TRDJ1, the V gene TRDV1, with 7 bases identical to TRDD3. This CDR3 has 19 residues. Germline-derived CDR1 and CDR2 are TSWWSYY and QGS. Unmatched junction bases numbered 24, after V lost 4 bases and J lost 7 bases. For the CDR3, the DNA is TGTGCTCTTGGGGCGCCTAATTTCCTTCACTGGGGAATAGGCGGTAAACTCATCTTT. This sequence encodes CALGAPNFLHWGIGGKLIF.

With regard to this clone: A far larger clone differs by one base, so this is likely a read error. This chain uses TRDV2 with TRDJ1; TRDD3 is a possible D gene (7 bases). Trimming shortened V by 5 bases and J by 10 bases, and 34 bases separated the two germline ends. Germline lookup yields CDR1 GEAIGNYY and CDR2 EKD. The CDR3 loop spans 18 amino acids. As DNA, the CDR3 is TGTGCCTGTGGCCCCACATGGAAATACGAAACTGGGGTGGAAAGACTCATCTTT. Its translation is CACGPTWKYETGVERLIF.

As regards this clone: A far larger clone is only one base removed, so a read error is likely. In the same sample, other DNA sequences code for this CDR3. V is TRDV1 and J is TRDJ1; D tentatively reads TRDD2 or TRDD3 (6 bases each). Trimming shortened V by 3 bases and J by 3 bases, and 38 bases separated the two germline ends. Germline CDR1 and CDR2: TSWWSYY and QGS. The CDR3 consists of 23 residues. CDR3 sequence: CALGDTPRTSYKYWVKFADKLIF. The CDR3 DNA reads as TGTGCTCTTGGGGACACCCCGAGGACCTCCTACAAGTACTGGGTAAAGTTCGCCGATAAACTCATCTTT.

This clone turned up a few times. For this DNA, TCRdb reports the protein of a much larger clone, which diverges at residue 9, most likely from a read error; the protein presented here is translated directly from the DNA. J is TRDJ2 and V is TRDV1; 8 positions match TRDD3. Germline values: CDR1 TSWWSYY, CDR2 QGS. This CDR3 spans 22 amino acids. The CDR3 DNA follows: TGTGCTCTTGGGCCCGGGGCACCTCCCTACCGGGGATACATCTCTTTGACAGCACAACTATTCTTT. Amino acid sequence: CALGPGAPPYRGYISLTAQLFF.

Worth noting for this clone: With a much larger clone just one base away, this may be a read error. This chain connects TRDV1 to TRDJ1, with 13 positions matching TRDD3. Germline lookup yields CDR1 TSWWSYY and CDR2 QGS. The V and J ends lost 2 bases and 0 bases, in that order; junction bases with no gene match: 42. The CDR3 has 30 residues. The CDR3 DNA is TGTGCTCTTGGGGAAGCGCCAACGAGGGGACTGTCTTCCCTCTCGAGGGTACTGGGGGATACGAGGGGACACACCGATAAACTCATCTTT. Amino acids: CALGEAPTRGLSSLSRVLGDTRGHTDKLIF.

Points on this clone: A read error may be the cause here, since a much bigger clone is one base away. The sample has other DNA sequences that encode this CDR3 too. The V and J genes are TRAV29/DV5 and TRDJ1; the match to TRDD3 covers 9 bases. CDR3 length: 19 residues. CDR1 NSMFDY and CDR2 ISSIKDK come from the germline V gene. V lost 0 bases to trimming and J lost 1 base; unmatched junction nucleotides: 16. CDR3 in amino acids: CAASARVLGDTPGTDKLIF. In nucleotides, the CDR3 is TGTGCAGCAAGCGCGCGCGTACTAGGGGATACGCCGGGCACCGATAAACTCATCTTT. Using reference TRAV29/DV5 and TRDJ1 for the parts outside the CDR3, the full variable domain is DQQVKQNSPSLSVQEGRISILNCDYTNSMFDYFLWYKKYPAEGPTFLISISSIKDKNEDGRFTVFLNKSAKHLSLHIVPSQPGDSAVYFCAASARVLGDTPGTDKLIFGKGTRVTVEP.

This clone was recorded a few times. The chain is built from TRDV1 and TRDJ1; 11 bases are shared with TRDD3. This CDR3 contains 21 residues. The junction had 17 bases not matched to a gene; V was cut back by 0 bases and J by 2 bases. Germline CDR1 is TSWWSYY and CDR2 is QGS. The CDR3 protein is CALGELPPTSTGGYRTDKLIF. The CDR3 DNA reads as TGTGCTCTTGGGGAACTCCCTCCCACCAGTACTGGGGGATATCGGACCGATAAACTCATCTTT.

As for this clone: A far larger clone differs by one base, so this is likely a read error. CDR3 coding DNA: TGTGCCTGTGACACCGTGGGCTTGCGCCGAACCTGGGACACCCGACAGATGTTTTTC. Translated, it gives CACDTVGLRRTWDTRQMFF. The V and J genes are TRDV2 and TRDJ3; D is unclear. The CDR3 covers 19 residues. Germline CDR1 and CDR2: GEAIGNYY and EKD. V lost 0 bases to trimming and J lost 2 bases, with 16 bases between them.